Listed here is a single TCR beta chain. V was clipped by 4 bases and J by 0 bases, with 8 bases between them. The length of the CDR3 is 15 residues. Looked up from germline, CDR1 is SGHDT and CDR2 is YYEEEE. This record comes from a study of cytomegalovirus exposure and HLA in healthy donors. Both 60 Vbeta primers and 13 Jbeta primers went into the PCR. Repertoires were generated with immunoSEQ multiplex PCR, while TCRdb's copy carries only in-frame clones and drops some. Of some 130,000 clones in the sample, 70% to 80% are singletons; the top ten hold approximately 1.5%. V and J are TRBV5-6 and TRBJ2-6; D ambiguous. The sample was PBMCs. This clonotype was obtained from a female donor in good health and CMV-seronegative. CDR3 nucleotides: TGTGCCAGCAGCCGACACTTCTCTGGGGCCAACGTCCTGACTTTC. This codes for CASSRHFSGANVLTF.